The 28 T cell receptor beta chains below all came from one sample that was sequenced in a study of blood T cell repertoires in COVID-19. This table comes from immunoSEQ multiplex PCR, and its TCRdb copy is limited to in-frame clones, with some not included. The sample consists of around 180,000 clones, approximately 85% of them appearing once. The sequenced material came from peripheral blood. The origin of the receptors is a woman aged 80 or older with acute or convalescent COVID-19.

The rearrangement joins TRBV7-2 to TRBJ1-2; tentatively, D is TRBD1 (6 bases). CDR1 and CDR2 (germline): SGHTA, FQGNSA. CDR3 length: 14 amino acids. The V end was cut by 1 base, the J end by 4 bases, with 10 bases between. CDR3 DNA: TGTGCCAGCAGCTTAGAAACAGGGACCTATGGCTACACCTTC. This encodes CASSLETGTYGYTF. Combining the CDR3 with reference TRBV7-2 and TRBJ1-2 gives the whole variable domain GAGVSQSPSNKVTEKGKDVELRCDPISGHTALYWYRQSLGQGLEFLIYFQGNSAPDKSGLPSDRFSAERTGGSVSTLTIQRTQQEDSAVYLCASSLETGTYGYTFGSGTRLTVV.

The chain has TRBV7-9 and TRBJ1-3; the D is unclear. Trimming stripped 1 base from V and 0 bases from J, with 7 bases between. The CDR3 loop spans 15 amino acids. Germline V lookup: CDR1 SEHNR, CDR2 FQNEAQ (reference sequence). Written as DNA, the CDR3 is TGTGCCAGCAGCTTAGGAGCCGTCTCTGGAAACACCATATATTTT. Its protein is CASSLGAVSGNTIYF.

The chain combines TRBV11-3 with TRBJ1-1; D is perhaps TRBD1 (6 bases). The CDR3 sequence is 14 residues long. Trimming took off 5 bases at V and 4 bases at J, with 14 bases between the two ends. Germline V gene lookup returns CDR1 SGHNT and CDR2 YENEEA. CDR3 residues: CASSQDSLGTEAFF. As DNA, the CDR3 is TGTGCCAGCAGCCAGGACAGCCTGGGCACTGAAGCTTTCTTT.

A remark on this clone: The sample has other DNA sequences that encode this CDR3 too. V usage is TRBV7-9 and J usage is TRBJ2-2, with a possible D match to TRBD1 (5 bases). Germline V CDR1 and CDR2: SEHNR, FQNEAQ (reference sequence). Trimming removed 1 base at V and 3 bases at J, with 6 bases between. The CDR3 extends over 14 amino acids. The CDR3 here is CASSLGGDTGELFF. The CDR3 DNA follows: TGTGCCAGCAGCTTAGGGGGCGACACCGGGGAGCTGTTTTTT.

This clone turned up a few times. The chain carries TRBV7-2 and TRBJ1-5; 10 bases match TRBD1. The CDR3 is made up of 17 amino acids. The junction had 9 bases not matched to a gene; V was cut back by 5 bases and J by 2 bases. Per the germline V gene, CDR1 is SGHTA and CDR2 is FQGNSA. In DNA, the CDR3 is TGTGCCAGCAGCCGGGGACAGGGGCATAGGGGCAATCAGCCCCAGCATTTT. Translating it yields CASSRGQGHRGNQPQHF. Full variable domain (outside the CDR3, taken from reference TRBV7-2 and TRBJ1-5): GAGVSQSPSNKVTEKGKDVELRCDPISGHTALYWYRQSLGQGLEFLIYFQGNSAPDKSGLPSDRFSAERTGGSVSTLTIQRTQQEDSAVYLCASSRGQGHRGNQPQHFGDGTRLSIL.

V is TRBV19 and J is TRBJ1-1; no reliable D call. The CDR3 is made up of 11 amino acids. Trimming pared 7 bases from V and 5 bases from J, leaving 8 bases between. In germline, CDR1 is LNHDA, CDR2 SQIVND (reference sequence). CDR3 protein: CASIRGTEAFF. CDR3 DNA sequence: TGTGCCAGTATTCGAGGAACTGAAGCTTTCTTT.

This chain uses TRBV7-9 with TRBJ1-3; TRBD1 might be the D (6 bases). Germline-derived CDR1 and CDR2 are SEHNR and FQNEAQ (reference sequence). Trimming stripped 5 bases from V and 2 bases from J, with 10 bases between. The CDR3 is 14 residues long. The CDR3 sequence is CASSHRDTGNTIYF. As DNA, the CDR3 is TGTGCCAGCAGCCACCGGGACACTGGAAACACCATATATTTT.

Written as DNA, the CDR3 is TGTGCCTGGGGGACTTCCGGAACGGTAACCCGCTCTGGGGCCAACGTCCTGACTTTC. Translating it yields CAWGTSGTVTRSGANVLTF. The genes are TRBV30 and TRBJ2-6; the D gene is possibly TRBD2 (6 bases). Germline CDR1 reads GTSNPN; CDR2 reads SVGIG (reference sequence). V lost 5 bases and J lost 0, with 23 bases in between. This CDR3 is 19 amino acids long.

The V call is TRBV2, the J call TRBJ1-4; possible D gene TRBD1, 5 bases. This CDR3 is built from 14 residues. Deletions cut 6 bases from V and 2 bases from J, with 10 bases between. Germline V gives CDR1 SNHLY, CDR2 FYNNEI. CDR3 sequence: CASRQGPTNEKLFF. The CDR3 DNA sequence: TGTGCCAGCAGGCAGGGTCCCACTAATGAAAAACTGTTTTTT. The whole variable domain, filled in from reference TRBV2 and TRBJ1-4, reads EPEVTQTPSHQVTQMGQEVILRCVPISNHLYFYWYRQILGQKVEFLVSFYNNEISEKSEIFDDQFSVERPDGSNFTLKIRSTKLEDSAMYFCASRQGPTNEKLFFGSGTQLSVL.

This chain connects TRBV4-1 to TRBJ1-1; maybe TRBD1 (6 bases). The CDR3 totals 17 residues. V lost 3 bases, J lost 1 base, and 18 bases lay in between. Germline-derived CDR1 and CDR2 are MGHRA and YSYEKL. In DNA form, the CDR3 reads TGCGCCAGCAGCCAGAGCCAGGTAGGGACACAGAACACTGAAGCTTTCTTT. Translation gives CASSQSQVGTQNTEAFF.

The chain carries TRBV3-1 (or the pseudogene TRBV3-2) and TRBJ2-7, with 9 bases fitting TRBD2. CDR1 is LGHDT, CDR2 YNNKEL, per germline (reference sequence). CDR3 size: 15 residues. The J segment lost 6 bases and the V segment lost 0 bases, leaving 6 bases of the junction unmatched. This CDR3 is CASSQDLASGAEQYF. DNA of the CDR3: TGTGCCAGCAGCCAAGATCTGGCTAGCGGGGCCGAGCAGTACTTC.

J is TRBJ1-6 and V is TRBV10-3; TRBD1 matches at 10 bases. The germline V gene encodes CDR1 ENHRY and CDR2 SYGVKD. With 6 bases clipped from V and 10 bases from J, the junction kept 9 bases outside the gene matches. This CDR3 is built from 15 residues. The CDR3 loop reads CAISQTGQGDSPLHF. The CDR3 nucleotides read TGTGCCATCAGCCAAACCGGACAGGGGGACTCACCCCTCCACTTT.

The chain recombines TRBV18 with TRBJ2-5; 12 bases align to TRBD2. Trimming at V came to 3 bases and at J to 4 bases, leaving 3 bases not matched to a gene. Per the germline V gene, CDR1 is KGHSH and CDR2 is LQKENI. The CDR3 is made up of 15 amino acids. The CDR3 DNA follows: TGTGCCAGCTCACCTTGGACTAGCGGGGTAGAGACCCAGTACTTC. Amino acids: CASSPWTSGVETQYF.

This chain connects TRBV6-2 or TRBV6-3 to TRBJ2-4; 10 nucleotides line up with TRBD2. The CDR3 totals 14 residues. Germline V gene sequence: CDR1 MNHEY, CDR2 SVGEGT. The junction had 7 bases not matched to a gene; V was cut back by 6 bases and J by 8 bases. CDR3 bases: TGTGCCAGCAGCTGGAGCGGGGGGGAGGACATTCAGTACTTC. Translation gives CASSWSGGEDIQYF.

The chain has TRBV12-3 or TRBV12-4 and TRBJ1-2; no firm D call. The length of the CDR3 is 13 residues. Trimming stripped 6 bases from V and 4 bases from J, with 12 bases between. The CDR3 DNA follows: TGTGCCAGCAGCCCGCCCTGGAGCTATGGCTACACCTTC. This encodes CASSPPWSYGYTF.

J is TRBJ1-3 and V is TRBV5-1; D unresolved. Germline V gene sequence: CDR1 SGHRS, CDR2 YFSETQ. V lost 1 base and J lost 0, with 8 bases in between. The CDR3 totals 15 residues. CDR3 in DNA: TGCGCCAGCAGCTTGTATCCGAGCTCTGGAAACACCATATATTTT. This gives the protein CASSLYPSSGNTIYF.

V is TRBV16 and J is TRBJ2-1; 8 bases agree with TRBD2. CDR1 is KGHSY, CDR2 FQNENV, per germline. The CDR3 extends over 17 amino acids. Trimming took 2 bases from V and 2 from J; bases not matched to a gene: 8. In DNA, the CDR3 is TGTGCCAGCAGCCAAAGCCCATCAGCGGGAGCCTACAATGAGCAGTTCTTC. It is translated as CASSQSPSAGAYNEQFF.

The V gene is TRBV11-2, the J gene TRBJ2-7, with 10 bases matching TRBD2. CDR1 and CDR2 (germline): SGHAT, FQNNGV. CDR3 length: 14 residues. After removal of 5 bases from V and 2 bases from J, the junction contained 3 bases not matched to a gene. DNA of the CDR3: TGTGCCAGCAGCCAGACTAGCGGGCCCTACGAGCAGTACTTC. Translated: CASSQTSGPYEQYF.

The chain couples TRBV6-5 to TRBJ1-4, with D possibly TRBD1 on 5 matching bases. Trimming pared 7 bases from V and 5 bases from J, leaving 11 bases between. The V gene's germline CDR1 is MNHEY and CDR2 SVGAGI. The CDR3 sequence is 13 residues long. In DNA, the CDR3 is TGTGCCAGCAAACTGGACATAAATGAAAAACTGTTTTTT. It translates to CASKLDINEKLFF.

V usage is TRBV2 and J usage is TRBJ2-2; maybe TRBD1 (6 bases). The CDR3 length is 12 residues. Between the trimmed V and J ends, which lost 6 bases and 6 bases, there was a span of 8 bases. Germline lookup yields CDR1 SNHLY and CDR2 FYNNEI. CDR3 nucleotide sequence: TGTGCCAGCAGGGCAGGGGCCGGGGAGCTGTTTTTT. Its translation is CASRAGAGELFF.

The V and J genes are TRBV30 and TRBJ2-3; 8 nucleotides line up with TRBD1. The V segment lost 1 base and the J segment 6 bases; nucleotides outside the gene matches: 9. Germline CDR1 is GTSNPN and CDR2 is SVGIG (reference sequence). The CDR3 runs 15 residues. CDR3 residues: CAWSGWPGGEDTQYF. The CDR3 bases are TGTGCCTGGAGTGGGTGGCCAGGGGGCGAGGATACGCAGTATTTT.

The table lists this clone with a count of one. This sequence joins TRBV15 and TRBJ1-2; no firm D call. Germline-derived CDR1 and CDR2 are LNHNV and YYDKDF (reference sequence). V dropped 3 bases and J dropped 8 bases, with 13 bases sitting between them. CDR3 length: 13 residues. In DNA form, the CDR3 reads TGTGCCACCAGCAGCGCAGAAGTGCCGGGCTACACCTTC. This sequence encodes CATSSAEVPGYTF.

The chain recombines TRBV6-2 or TRBV6-3 with TRBJ2-2; 7 bases line up with TRBD1. V trimming: 2 bases; J trimming: 3 bases; junction bases outside the gene matches: 12. CDR3 size: 18 residues. Germline CDR1 is MNHEY and CDR2 is SVGEGT. CDR3 protein: CASSYPQTGPRDTGELFF. The DNA of the CDR3 is TGTGCCAGCAGTTACCCGCAGACAGGGCCGAGGGACACCGGGGAGCTGTTTTTT.

The V gene is TRBV4-1, the J gene TRBJ2-7; 9 nucleotides line up with TRBD1. The junction had 12 bases not matched to a gene; V was cut back by 4 bases and J by 5 bases. Germline CDR1 is MGHRA and CDR2 is YSYEKL. The CDR3 extends over 16 amino acids. The CDR3 here is CASSPASGTGRNEQYF. In nucleotides, the CDR3 is TGCGCCAGCAGCCCCGCCTCTGGGACAGGGAGGAACGAGCAGTACTTC.

The rearrangement uses TRBV9 and TRBJ2-5, with a weak D call TRBD1 (5 bases). V was pared by 0 bases and J by 5 bases, with 17 bases between. The length of the CDR3 is 16 residues. Germline V lookup: CDR1 SGDLS, CDR2 YYNGEE. CDR3 in amino acids: CASSVGPARVGETQYF. The CDR3 DNA sequence: TGTGCCAGCAGCGTAGGCCCGGCCAGGGTTGGGGAGACCCAGTACTTC.

Regarding this clone: The sample has other DNA sequences that encode this CDR3 too. V is TRBV9 and J is TRBJ1-5; 10 bases align to TRBD1. CDR1 is SGDLS and CDR2 is YYNGEE in the germline V gene. The V segment lost 0 bases and the J segment 4 bases; nucleotides outside the gene matches: 1. There are 15 residues in the CDR3. This chain's CDR3 is CASSVGTGGNQPQHF. CDR3 in DNA: TGTGCCAGCAGCGTAGGGACAGGGGGGAATCAGCCCCAGCATTTT.

The rearrangement joins TRBV9 to TRBJ2-5; D is perhaps TRBD1 (6 bases). CDR3 length: 15 amino acids. Germline V gives CDR1 SGDLS, CDR2 YYNGEE. Trimming removed 4 bases from V and 5 bases from J, with 18 bases in between. Written as DNA, the CDR3 is TGTGCCAGCAGCCTGGGGGCAGGAACATCGGAGACCCAGTACTTC. This sequence encodes CASSLGAGTSETQYF.

The V and J genes are TRBV4-3 and TRBJ1-4; 7 bases agree with TRBD1. Germline CDR1 and CDR2: LGHNA and YSLEER. V lost 3 bases and J lost 4; bases outside the gene matches: 5. The CDR3 covers 15 residues. The CDR3 DNA follows: TGCGCCAGCAGCCATGCGCAGGGGGATAATGAAAAACTGTTTTTT. Translation gives CASSHAQGDNEKLFF.